Presented here are 20 T cell receptor beta chains from one specimen sequenced in a study of CD8+CD57+ T cells in acquired aplastic anemia. Researchers used genomic DNA as the template to profile TCR beta VDJ and CDR3. TCRdb re-analysed the reads in MiXCR, keeping a single row per CDR3 protein. The table includes about 81,000 distinct CDR3 sequences, under 50% detected once. Sequencing used sorted CD4+, CD8+, or CD8+CD57+ T cells (not recorded which) from PBMCs. The receptors were sampled from a human donor in good health, serving as a control.

The chain carries TRBV9 and TRBJ1-2; D is unclear. Germline V gives CDR1 SGDLS, CDR2 YYNGEE. Trimming pared 0 bases from V and 2 bases from J, leaving 11 bases between. This CDR3 spans 15 amino acids. Here the CDR3 reads CASSVDGYENYGYTF. The DNA for the CDR3 is TGTGCCAGCAGCGTAGACGGCTACGAGAACTATGGCTACACCTTC.

The gene calls are TRBV5-1 and TRBJ2-3; TRBD1 is a possible D gene (6 bases). CDR1 and CDR2 from the germline V gene are SGHRS and YFSETQ. CDR3 size: 17 residues. Trimming cost V 0 bases and J 2 bases, with 16 bases left between them. The CDR3 here is CASSLGEGDITTDTQYF. In nucleotides, the CDR3 is TGCGCCAGCAGCTTGGGGGAAGGGGACATAACCACAGATACGCAGTATTTT.

This clonotype was seen more than once but under ten times. A read error may be the cause here, since a much bigger clone is one base away. V and J are TRBV12-3 or TRBV12-4 and TRBJ1-2, with 9 bases identical to TRBD1. After removal of 6 bases from V and 4 bases from J, the junction contained 0 bases not matched to a gene. CDR3 length: 12 residues. The CDR3 DNA is TGTGCCAGCAGGGGACAGGGCTATGGCTACACCTTC. Its translation is CASRGQGYGYTF.

The table lists this clonotype with many counts. V usage is TRBV12-3 or TRBV12-4 and J usage is TRBJ2-7; D not certain. The CDR3 extends over 11 amino acids. The V end was cut by 7 bases, the J end by 5 bases, with 9 bases between. CDR3 bases: TGTGCCAGCACCTCTGGACACGAGCAGTACTTC. Amino acid sequence: CASTSGHEQYF.

The CDR3 reads CASSNQGTQETQYF. The CDR3 DNA follows: TGTGCCAGTAGTAACCAGGGAACCCAAGAGACCCAGTACTTC. This chain links TRBV19 with TRBJ2-5; D is possibly TRBD1 (5 bases). Germline V CDR1 and CDR2: LNHDA, SQIVND (reference sequence). V lost 4 bases and J 1 base, leaving 10 bases between the germline ends. The CDR3 is made up of 14 amino acids.

The chain employs TRBV2 and TRBJ2-1; TRBD1 is a possible D gene (5 bases). This CDR3 region has 15 residues. The germline V gene has CDR1 SNHLY and CDR2 FYNNEI. V was pared by 6 bases and J by 1 base, with 13 bases between. The CDR3: CASSLARESYNEQFF. The DNA of the CDR3 is TGTGCCAGCAGCTTGGCCAGGGAATCCTACAATGAGCAGTTCTTC.

This clonotype was recorded at least ten times. J is TRBJ2-7 and V is TRBV3-1, with D maybe TRBD2 (6 bases). CDR3 length equals 14 residues. Germline V gene lookup returns CDR1 LGHDT and CDR2 YNNKEL (reference sequence). The V end was cut by 3 bases, the J end by 3 bases, with 12 bases between. The CDR3 loop reads CASSHPRRGYEQYF. The DNA of the CDR3 is TGTGCCAGCAGCCATCCTCGGAGGGGCTACGAGCAGTACTTC.

The chain carries TRBV10-3 and TRBJ1-1; D possibly corresponds to TRBD1 (6 bases). This CDR3 is built from 14 residues. V was shortened by 2 bases and J by 10 bases, with 17 bases between the two germline ends. CDR1 and CDR2 (germline): ENHRY, SYGVKD. The CDR3 loop is CAISETGGQTTAFF. CDR3 in DNA: TGTGCCATCAGTGAGACGGGCGGACAGACAACAGCTTTCTTT.

The rearrangement links TRBV6-1 to TRBJ2-7, with D possibly TRBD1 on 8 matching bases. V gave up 7 bases and J gave up 0 bases, with 16 bases separating them. Per the germline V gene, CDR1 is MNHNS and CDR2 is SASEGT. CDR3 length equals 15 residues. The DNA of the CDR3 is TGTGCCAGCACCCGACAGGGGAGGGGCTCCTACGAGCAGTACGTC. This gives the protein CASTRQGRGSYEQYV.

The gene calls are TRBV12-3 or TRBV12-4 and TRBJ1-6; TRBD1 aligns across 9 bases. Germline trimming cut 5 bases from V and 7 bases from J; bases unmatched to any gene: 6. The CDR3 runs to 15 residues. The CDR3 DNA sequence: TGTGCCAGCAGTACCGGGACAGGGCCAAATTCACCCCTCCACTTT. Amino acids: CASSTGTGPNSPLHF.

The genes are TRBV7-9 and TRBJ1-5; tentative D call: TRBD1 (5 bases). Between the trimmed V and J ends, which lost 2 bases and 6 bases, there was a span of 8 bases. The CDR3 contains 13 residues. The germline V gene has CDR1 SEHNR and CDR2 FQNEAQ (reference sequence). The CDR3 is CASSLQGGQPQHF. DNA of the CDR3: TGTGCCAGCAGCTTACAGGGCGGTCAGCCCCAGCATTTT.

In regard to this clonotype: Without the conserved terminal phenylalanine or tryptophan, this CDR3 likely stems from a read error. V and J are TRBV24-1 and TRBJ2-3; TRBD2 matches 9 bases. The germline gives CDR1 KGHDR, CDR2 SFDVKD. The length of the CDR3 is 15 residues. The CDR3 loop reads CATSDLGTSTDAQYL. CDR3 in DNA: TGTGCCACCAGTGATTTGGGGACTAGCACAGATGCGCAGTATCTT.

Points on this clonotype: Given a much more abundant clone one base away, this may be a read error. This chain links TRBV7-9 with TRBJ2-2, with D possibly being TRBD1 (5 bases). Germline V CDR1 and CDR2: SEHNR, FQNEAQ (reference sequence). Trimming took 4 bases from V and 14 from J, leaving 8 bases between them. This CDR3 comprises 10 residues. The CDR3 DNA sequence: TGTGCCAGCAGCTCAGGGTCACTGTTTTTT. Encoded protein: CASSSGSLFF.

The chain combines TRBV12-3 or TRBV12-4 with TRBJ2-1; TRBD1 matches at 7 bases. V lost 6 bases to trimming and J lost 9 bases; unmatched junction nucleotides: 11. The CDR3 runs to 14 residues. In DNA, the CDR3 is TGTGCCAGCAGACCTACATTGGGGGACAGTGAGCAGTTCTTC. Amino acid sequence: CASRPTLGDSEQFF.

V and J are TRBV7-9 and TRBJ2-7; 9 nucleotides agree with TRBD1. Germline CDR1 is SEHNR and CDR2 is FQNEAQ (reference sequence). V lost 5 bases to trimming and J lost 1 base; unmatched junction nucleotides: 3. This CDR3 has 14 amino acids. The DNA of the CDR3 is TGTGCCAGCAGCCTTGGGACAGGGTCCTACGAGCAGTACTTC. It encodes CASSLGTGSYEQYF.

This clonotype showed up just a few times. The genes are TRBV6-2 or TRBV6-3 and TRBJ1-5; 8 nucleotides align to TRBD1. This CDR3 region has 14 residues. CDR1 is MNHEY and CDR2 is SVGEGT in the germline V gene. The junction had 8 bases not matched to a gene; V was cut back by 6 bases and J by 7 bases. The CDR3 DNA follows: TGTGCCAGCAGGACCCCCAGGGGGCTCCAGCCCCAGCATTTT. This gives the protein CASRTPRGLQPQHF.

At least ten counts were recorded for this clonotype. The rearrangement uses TRBV19 and TRBJ2-3, with 8 bases matching TRBD2. CDR3 length equals 16 residues. V trimming: 5 bases; J trimming: 2 bases; junction bases outside the gene matches: 9. Germline V lookup: CDR1 LNHDA, CDR2 SQIVND (reference sequence). DNA of the CDR3: TGTGCCAGTAGTCCTAATCGCGGGGGGACCACAGATACGCAGTATTTT. This gives the protein CASSPNRGGTTDTQYF.

The gene calls are TRBV10-3 and TRBJ2-1; 10 nucleotides match TRBD2. V was pared by 3 bases and J by 8 bases, with 7 bases of the junction left unmatched. Germline CDR1 reads ENHRY; CDR2 reads SYGVKD. This CDR3 comprises 15 residues. The CDR3 spells CAISDSSGRGDEQFF. The CDR3 bases are TGTGCCATCAGTGATTCTAGCGGGAGAGGCGATGAGCAGTTCTTC.

CDR3 region: CSAREASYEQYF. The CDR3 DNA is TGCAGTGCTAGAGAAGCCTCCTACGAGCAGTACTTC. The V and J genes are TRBV20-1 and TRBJ2-7; D remains unclear. Germline loops: CDR1 DFQATT, CDR2 SNEGSKA (reference sequence). Trimming cost V 0 bases and J 0 bases, with 3 bases left between them. The CDR3 consists of 12 residues.

The rearrangement links TRBV19 to TRBJ2-7, with 9 bases aligning to TRBD1. CDR3 size: 15 residues. Trimming cost V 9 bases and J 5 bases; bases outside gene matches: 14. CDR1 and CDR2 (germline): LNHDA, SQIVND (reference sequence). The CDR3 loop reads CASSHDRGRRDEQYF. In DNA, the CDR3 is TGTGCCAGCAGTCACGACAGGGGGAGGCGGGACGAGCAGTACTTC.